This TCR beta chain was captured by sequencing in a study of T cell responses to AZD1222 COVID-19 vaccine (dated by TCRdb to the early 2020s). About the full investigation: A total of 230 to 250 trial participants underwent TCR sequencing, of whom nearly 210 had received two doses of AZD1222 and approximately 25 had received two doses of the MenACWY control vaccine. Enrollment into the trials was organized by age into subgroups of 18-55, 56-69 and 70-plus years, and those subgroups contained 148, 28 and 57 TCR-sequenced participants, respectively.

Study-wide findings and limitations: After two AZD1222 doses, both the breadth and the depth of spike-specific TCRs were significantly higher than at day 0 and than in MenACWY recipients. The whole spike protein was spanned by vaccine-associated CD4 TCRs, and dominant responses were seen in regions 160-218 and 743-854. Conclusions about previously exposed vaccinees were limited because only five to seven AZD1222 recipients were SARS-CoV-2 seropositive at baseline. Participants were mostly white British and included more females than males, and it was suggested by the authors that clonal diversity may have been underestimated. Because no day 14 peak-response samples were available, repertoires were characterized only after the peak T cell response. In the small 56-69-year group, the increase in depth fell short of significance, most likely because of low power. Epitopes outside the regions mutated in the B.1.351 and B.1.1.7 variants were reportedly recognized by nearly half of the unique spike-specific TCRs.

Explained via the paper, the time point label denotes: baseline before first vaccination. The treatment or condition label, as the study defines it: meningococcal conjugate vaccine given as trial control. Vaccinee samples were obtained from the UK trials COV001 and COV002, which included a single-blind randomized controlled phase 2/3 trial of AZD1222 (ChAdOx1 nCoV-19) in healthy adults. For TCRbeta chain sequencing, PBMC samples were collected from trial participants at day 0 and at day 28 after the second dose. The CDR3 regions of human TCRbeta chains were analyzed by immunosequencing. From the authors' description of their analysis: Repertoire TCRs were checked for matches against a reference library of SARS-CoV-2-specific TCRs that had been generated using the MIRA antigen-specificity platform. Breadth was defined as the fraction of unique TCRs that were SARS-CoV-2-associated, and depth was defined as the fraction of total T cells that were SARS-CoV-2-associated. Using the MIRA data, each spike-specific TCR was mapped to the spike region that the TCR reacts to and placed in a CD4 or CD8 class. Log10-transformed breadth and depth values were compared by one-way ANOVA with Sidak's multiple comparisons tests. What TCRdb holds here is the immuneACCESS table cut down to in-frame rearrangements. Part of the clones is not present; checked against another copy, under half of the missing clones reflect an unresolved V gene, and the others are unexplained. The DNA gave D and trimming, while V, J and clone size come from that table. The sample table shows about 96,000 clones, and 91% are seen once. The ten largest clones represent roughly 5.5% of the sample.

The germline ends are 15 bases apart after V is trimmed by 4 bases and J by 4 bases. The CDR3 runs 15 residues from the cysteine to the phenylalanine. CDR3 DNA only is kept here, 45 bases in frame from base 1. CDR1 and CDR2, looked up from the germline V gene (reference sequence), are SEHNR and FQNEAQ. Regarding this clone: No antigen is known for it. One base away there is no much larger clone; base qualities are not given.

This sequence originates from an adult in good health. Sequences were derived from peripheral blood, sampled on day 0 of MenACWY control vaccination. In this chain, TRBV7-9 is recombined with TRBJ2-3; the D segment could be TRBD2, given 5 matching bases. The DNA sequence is TGTGCCAGCAGCTACCGACGGGAATGGGCAGATACGCAGTATTTT. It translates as CASSYRREWADTQYF.